The 20 T cell receptor beta chains listed next were all sequenced from one sample in a study of blood T cell repertoires in COVID-19. Assay used: immunoSEQ multiplex PCR; TCRdb lists only in-frame clones, some missing. The sample lists around 200,000 clones, about 80% occurring once. Sequencing used peripheral blood. These receptors were collected from a man in his forties or fifties with active or convalescent COVID-19.

This rearrangement joins TRBV4-2 to TRBJ2-1; 9 bases align to TRBD2. This CDR3 comprises 16 residues. The germline CDR1 and CDR2 sequences are LGHNA and YNFKEQ. V lost 3 bases to trimming and J lost 5 bases; unmatched junction nucleotides: 8. CDR3 region: CASSHYLASGDNEQFF. CDR3 nucleotide sequence: TGTGCCAGCAGCCACTATCTGGCTAGCGGGGACAATGAGCAGTTCTTC.

This rearrangement joins TRBV19 to TRBJ1-4; 7 positions agree with TRBD1. The CDR3 spans 16 residues. Germline assignment: CDR1 LNHDA and CDR2 SQIVND (reference sequence). V shed 6 bases, J shed 0 bases, and the junction held 7 bases outside the gene matches. The DNA for the CDR3 is TGTGCCAGTAGCAAACAGGGGATGGCAACTAATGAAAAACTGTTTTTT. It encodes CASSKQGMATNEKLFF. Looking up the rest from reference TRBV19 and TRBJ1-4 gives the full variable domain: DGGITQSPKYLFRKEGQNVTLSCEQNLNHDAMYWYRQDPGQGLRLIYYSQIVNDFQKGDIAEGYSVSREKKESFPLTVTSAQKNPTAFYLCASSKQGMATNEKLFFGSGTQLSVL.

The chain carries TRBV3-1 (or the pseudogene TRBV3-2) and TRBJ2-5; TRBD1 matches 9 bases. Per germline, CDR1 LGHDT and CDR2 YNNKEL (reference sequence). CDR3 length equals 13 residues. Trimming at V came to 4 bases and at J to 4 bases, leaving 1 base not matched to a gene. The CDR3 region is CASSRDRVETQYF. The CDR3 nucleotides are TGTGCCAGCAGCCGGGACAGGGTAGAGACCCAGTACTTC.

The rearrangement uses TRBV7-9 and TRBJ1-2; TRBD1 matches 11 bases. Germline values: CDR1 SEHNR, CDR2 FQNEAQ (reference sequence). The CDR3 length is 16 residues. Trimming removed 1 base from V and 8 bases from J; junction bases left unmatched: 9. In DNA form, the CDR3 reads TGTGCCAGCAGCTTAGACCGGACAGGGGGCGCGACAGGCTACACCTTC. Amino acids: CASSLDRTGGATGYTF.

The CDR3, as DNA: TGTGCCAGCAGCGCCGCGGGGTTTAGAGGGTCTGGAAACACCATATATTTT. Translating it yields CASSAAGFRGSGNTIYF. This chain connects TRBV5-6 to TRBJ1-3, with unresolved D. V lost 4 bases to trimming and J lost 1 base, with 18 bases between them. This CDR3 has 17 amino acids. Per the germline V gene, CDR1 is SGHDT and CDR2 is YYEEEE.

This clone was seen a handful of times. The chain couples TRBV5-4 to TRBJ1-3; 7 bases fit TRBD1. The CDR3 extends over 14 amino acids. The ends lost 0 bases at V and 3 bases at J; junction bases unmatched: 0. Germline CDR1 SGHNT, CDR2 YYREEE (reference sequence). The CDR3: CASSLGQGGNTIYF. CDR3 bases: TGTGCCAGCAGCTTGGGACAGGGTGGAAACACCATATATTTT.

The chain employs TRBV14 and TRBJ1-1; tentative D call: TRBD1 (6 bases). CDR1 and CDR2 (germline): SGHDN, FVKESK. The CDR3 has 13 residues. Trimming removed 5 bases from V and 3 bases from J, with 10 bases in between. As DNA, the CDR3 is TGTGCCAGCAGCTTTGCAGGGGACACTGAAGCTTTCTTT. Translated: CASSFAGDTEAFF.

This chain links TRBV5-1 with TRBJ1-5; D remains unclear. V lost 7 bases and J lost 3, with 14 bases in between. This CDR3 comprises 14 residues. Germline V gives CDR1 SGHRS, CDR2 YFSETQ. The CDR3 reads CASAEEPDNQPQHF. CDR3 bases: TGCGCCAGCGCGGAAGAACCAGACAATCAGCCCCAGCATTTT.

The V call is TRBV6-6, the J call TRBJ2-2; 8 nucleotides match TRBD2. V dropped 6 bases and J dropped 6; count of bases not matched to a gene: 6. Per the germline V gene, CDR1 is MNHNY and CDR2 is SVGAGI (reference sequence). This CDR3 has 14 residues. CDR3 in amino acids: CASREYGGAGELFF. As DNA, the CDR3 is TGTGCCAGCAGGGAGTACGGGGGGGCCGGGGAGCTGTTTTTT.

V is TRBV7-9 and J is TRBJ1-1; D possibly corresponds to TRBD1 (6 bases). The CDR3 runs to 13 residues. Trimming cost V 5 bases and J 4 bases, with 11 bases left between them. In germline, CDR1 is SEHNR, CDR2 FQNEAQ (reference sequence). The CDR3: CASSGLGGTEAFF. Written as DNA, the CDR3 is TGTGCCAGCAGCGGTTTAGGGGGCACTGAAGCTTTCTTT.

The chain recombines TRBV6-5 with TRBJ1-4, with TRBD1 identical over 7 bases. Germline trimming cut 8 bases from V and 5 bases from J; bases unmatched to any gene: 8. The CDR3 sequence is 14 residues long. Germline values: CDR1 MNHEY, CDR2 SVGAGI. In DNA form, the CDR3 reads TGTGCCAGCTCTTCGGGACAGCCAAATGAAAAACTGTTTTTT. It is translated as CASSSGQPNEKLFF.

The chain employs TRBV19 and TRBJ1-5; maybe TRBD1 (6 bases). Germline CDR1 and CDR2: LNHDA and SQIVND (reference sequence). V lost 8 bases to trimming and J lost 6 bases, with 17 bases between them. The CDR3 totals 14 residues. This CDR3 reads CASYAGQGTQPQHF. The CDR3 nucleotides read TGTGCCAGTTATGCGGGCCAGGGGACTCAGCCCCAGCATTTT.

V gene TRBV5-4 combines with J gene TRBJ1-4; D is uncertain. CDR3 length: 13 residues. V lost 5 bases and J 0 bases, leaving 5 bases between the germline ends. CDR1 and CDR2 (germline): SGHNT, YYREEE (reference sequence). The CDR3 loop is CASSHSTNEKLFF. Here the CDR3 DNA reads TGTGCCAGCAGTCATTCAACTAATGAAAAACTGTTTTTT.

As concerns this clone: The identical CDR3 is also encoded by other nucleotide sequences in the sample. The chain employs TRBV3-1 (or the pseudogene TRBV3-2) and TRBJ1-5; no reliable D call. Trimming took off 0 bases at V and 3 bases at J, with 3 bases between the two ends. CDR3 length: 13 residues. Germline CDR1 is LGHDT and CDR2 is YNNKEL (reference sequence). CDR3 sequence (DNA): TGTGCCAGCAGCCAAGATCTCAATCAGCCCCAGCATTTT. It is translated as CASSQDLNQPQHF.

The count of this clone is one. V gene TRBV5-6 combines with J gene TRBJ2-3; D might be TRBD2 (5 bases). This CDR3 has 13 amino acids. The V and J ends lost 0 bases and 6 bases respectively, with 8 bases between them. Germline V gene lookup returns CDR1 SGHDT and CDR2 YYEEEE. This chain's CDR3 is CASSLGPGDTQYF. In DNA form, the CDR3 reads TGTGCCAGCAGCTTGGGCCCGGGGGATACGCAGTATTTT.

The gene calls are TRBV5-1 and TRBJ1-1, with no clear D. Per the germline V gene, CDR1 is SGHRS and CDR2 is YFSETQ. This CDR3 region has 16 residues. V dropped 0 bases and J dropped 1 base, with 13 bases sitting between them. The CDR3 spells CASSLALEGKNTEAFF. CDR3 DNA sequence: TGCGCCAGCAGCTTGGCCTTGGAGGGCAAGAACACTGAAGCTTTCTTT.

The rearrangement links TRBV9 to TRBJ2-5; 11 bases are shared with TRBD1. V was clipped by 5 bases and J by 4 bases; unmatched bases: 10. Germline V gene sequence: CDR1 SGDLS, CDR2 YYNGEE. This CDR3 comprises 16 residues. CDR3 nucleotides: TGTGCCAGCAGTGGGAAGGACAGGGGGCGAGGAGAGACCCAGTACTTC. Amino acid sequence: CASSGKDRGRGETQYF.

This chain connects TRBV7-8 to TRBJ2-1; 9 bases fit TRBD1. The germline V gene has CDR1 SGHVS and CDR2 FQNEAQ. The CDR3 is 15 amino acids. V was pared by 6 bases and J by 3 bases, with 6 bases of the junction left unmatched. CDR3 residues: CASRQGQGGYNEQFF. As DNA, the CDR3 is TGTGCCAGCAGACAGGGACAGGGAGGCTACAATGAGCAGTTCTTC.

The chain joins TRBV30 to TRBJ1-2, with 11 bases aligning to TRBD1. Per the germline V gene, CDR1 is GTSNPN and CDR2 is SVGIG (reference sequence). Germline trimming cut 2 bases from V and 8 bases from J; bases unmatched to any gene: 7. This CDR3 spans 14 amino acids. Here the CDR3 DNA reads TGTGCCTGGAGTCACCTCGGGACAGGGGGAGGCTACACCTTC. Protein: CAWSHLGTGGGYTF. The full variable domain, rest sourced from reference TRBV30 and TRBJ1-2, is SQTIHQWPATLVQPVGSPLSLECTVEGTSNPNLYWYRQAAGRGLQLLFYSVGIGQISSEVPQNLSASRPQDRQFILSSKKLLLSDSGFYLCAWSHLGTGGGYTFGSGTRLTVV.

V usage is TRBV15 and J usage is TRBJ1-6; 10 bases are a match to TRBD1. Losses at the gene ends were 0 bases for V and 7 bases for J; bases not matched to a gene: 3. The CDR3 is 16 residues long. CDR1 and CDR2 from the germline V gene are LNHNV and YYDKDF (reference sequence). The CDR3 protein is CATSRDLDRGNSPLHF. CDR3 DNA: TGTGCCACCAGCAGAGATTTGGACAGGGGGAATTCACCCCTCCACTTT.